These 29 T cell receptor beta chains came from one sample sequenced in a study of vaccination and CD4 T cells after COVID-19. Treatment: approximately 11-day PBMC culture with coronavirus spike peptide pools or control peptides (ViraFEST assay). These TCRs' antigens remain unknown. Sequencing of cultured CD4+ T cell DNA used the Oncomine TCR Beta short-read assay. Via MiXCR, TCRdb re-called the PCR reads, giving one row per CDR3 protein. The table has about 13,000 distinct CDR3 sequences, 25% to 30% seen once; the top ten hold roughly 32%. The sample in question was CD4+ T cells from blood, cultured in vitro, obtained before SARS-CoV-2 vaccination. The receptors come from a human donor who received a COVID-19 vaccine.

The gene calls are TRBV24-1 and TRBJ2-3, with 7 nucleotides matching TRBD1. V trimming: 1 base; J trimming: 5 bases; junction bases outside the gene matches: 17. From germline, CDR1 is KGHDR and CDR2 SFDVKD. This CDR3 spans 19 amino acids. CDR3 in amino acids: CATSDFGRNRDSERDTQYF. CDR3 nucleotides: TGTGCCACCAGTGATTTCGGTCGCAACCGGGACAGCGAACGAGATACGCAGTATTTT.

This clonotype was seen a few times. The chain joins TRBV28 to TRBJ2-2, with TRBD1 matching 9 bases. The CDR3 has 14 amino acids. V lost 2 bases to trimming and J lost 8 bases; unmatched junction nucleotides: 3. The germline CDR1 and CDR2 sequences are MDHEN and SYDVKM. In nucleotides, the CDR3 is TGTGCCAGCAGTTTACACAGGGGGCGTGGGGAGCTGTTTTTT. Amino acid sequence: CASSLHRGRGELFF.

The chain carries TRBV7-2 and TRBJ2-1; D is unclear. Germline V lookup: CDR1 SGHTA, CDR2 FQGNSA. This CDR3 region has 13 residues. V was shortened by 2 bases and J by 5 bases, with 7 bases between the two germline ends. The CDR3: CASSLNMDNEQFF. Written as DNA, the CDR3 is TGTGCCAGCAGCTTAAACATGGACAATGAGCAGTTCTTC.

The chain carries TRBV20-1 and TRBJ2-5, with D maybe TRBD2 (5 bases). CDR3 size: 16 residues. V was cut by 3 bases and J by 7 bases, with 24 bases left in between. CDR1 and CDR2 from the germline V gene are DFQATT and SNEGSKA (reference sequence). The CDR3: CSARATSTGWVWTQYF. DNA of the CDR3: TGCAGTGCTAGGGCCACCTCTACGGGGTGGGTGTGGACCCAGTACTTC.

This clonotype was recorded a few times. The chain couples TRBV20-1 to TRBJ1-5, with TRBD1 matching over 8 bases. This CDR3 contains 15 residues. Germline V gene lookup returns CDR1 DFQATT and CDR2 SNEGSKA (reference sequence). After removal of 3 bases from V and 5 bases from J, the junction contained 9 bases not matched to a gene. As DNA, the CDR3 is TGCAGTGCTAGCCGCCCAACAGGGGGGTATCAGCCCCAGCATTTT. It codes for CSASRPTGGYQPQHF.

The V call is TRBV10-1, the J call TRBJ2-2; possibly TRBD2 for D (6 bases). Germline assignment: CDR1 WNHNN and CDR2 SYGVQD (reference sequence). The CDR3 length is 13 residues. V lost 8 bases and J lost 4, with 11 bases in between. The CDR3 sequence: CASGVGGTGELFF. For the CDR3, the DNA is TGCGCCAGCGGGGTGGGGGGCACCGGGGAGCTGTTTTTT.

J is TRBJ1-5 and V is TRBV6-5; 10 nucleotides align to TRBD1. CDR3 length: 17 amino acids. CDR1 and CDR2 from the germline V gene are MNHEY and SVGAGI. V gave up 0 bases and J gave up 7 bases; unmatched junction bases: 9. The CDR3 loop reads CASSYSWTGGRGQPQHF. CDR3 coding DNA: TGTGCCAGCAGTTACTCCTGGACAGGGGGAAGGGGACAGCCCCAGCATTTT.

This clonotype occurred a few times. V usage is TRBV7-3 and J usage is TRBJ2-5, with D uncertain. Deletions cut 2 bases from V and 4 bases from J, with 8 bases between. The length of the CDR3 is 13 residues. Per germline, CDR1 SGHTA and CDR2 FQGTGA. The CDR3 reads CASSLVQGETQYF. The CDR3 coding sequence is TGTGCCAGCAGCTTAGTGCAAGGAGAGACCCAGTACTTC.

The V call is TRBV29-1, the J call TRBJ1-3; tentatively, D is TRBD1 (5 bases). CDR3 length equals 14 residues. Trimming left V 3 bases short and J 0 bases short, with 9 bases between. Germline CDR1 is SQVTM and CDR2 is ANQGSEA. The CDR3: CSVDGGLSGNTIYF. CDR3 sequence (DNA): TGCAGCGTTGATGGGGGACTCTCTGGAAACACCATATATTTT.

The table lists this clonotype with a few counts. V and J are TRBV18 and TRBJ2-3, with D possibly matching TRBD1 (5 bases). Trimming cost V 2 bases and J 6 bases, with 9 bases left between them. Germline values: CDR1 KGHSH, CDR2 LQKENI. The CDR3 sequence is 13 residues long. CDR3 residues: CASSPTPGDTQYF. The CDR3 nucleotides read TGTGCCAGCTCACCAACTCCAGGGGATACGCAGTATTTT.

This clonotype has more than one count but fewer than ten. The CDR3 region has the DNA TGTGCCAGCAGTTTCCGAGGAGAACTAGCGGGGGGGCCTGGAGAGACCCAGTACTTC. It specifies CASSFRGELAGGPGETQYF. This rearrangement joins TRBV6-5 to TRBJ2-5; 13 bases map to TRBD2. Germline V gene sequence: CDR1 MNHEY, CDR2 SVGAGI. This CDR3 has 19 amino acids. Unmatched junction bases numbered 15, after V lost 4 bases and J lost 4 bases.

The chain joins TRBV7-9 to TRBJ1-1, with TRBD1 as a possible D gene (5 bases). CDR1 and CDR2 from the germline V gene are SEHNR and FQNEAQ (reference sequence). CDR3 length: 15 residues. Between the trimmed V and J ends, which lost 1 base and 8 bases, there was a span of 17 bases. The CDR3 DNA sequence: TGTGCCAGCAGCTTAGGGGGGTTTAGACCGGCAGAAGCTTTCTTT. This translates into CASSLGGFRPAEAFF.

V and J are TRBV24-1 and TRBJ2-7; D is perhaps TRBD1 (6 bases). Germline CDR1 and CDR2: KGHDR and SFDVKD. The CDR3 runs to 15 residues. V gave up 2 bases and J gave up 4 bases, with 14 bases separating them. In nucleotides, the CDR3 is TGTGCCACCAGTGATTCGACAGGCTTTGAATACGAGCAGTACTTC. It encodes CATSDSTGFEYEQYF.

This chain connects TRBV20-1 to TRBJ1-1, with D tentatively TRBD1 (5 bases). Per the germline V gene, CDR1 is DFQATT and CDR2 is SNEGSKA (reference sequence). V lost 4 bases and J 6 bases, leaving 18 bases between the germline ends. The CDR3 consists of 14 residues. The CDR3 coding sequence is TGCAGTGCTAAAACAGGATATCGAGACGCTGAAGCTTTCTTT. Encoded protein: CSAKTGYRDAEAFF.

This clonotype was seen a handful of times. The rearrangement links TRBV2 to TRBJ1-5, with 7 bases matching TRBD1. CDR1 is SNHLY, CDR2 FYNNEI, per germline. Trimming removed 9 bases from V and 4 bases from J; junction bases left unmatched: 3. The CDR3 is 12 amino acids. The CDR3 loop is CASKQGNQPQHF. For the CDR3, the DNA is TGTGCCAGTAAACAGGGGAATCAGCCCCAGCATTTT.

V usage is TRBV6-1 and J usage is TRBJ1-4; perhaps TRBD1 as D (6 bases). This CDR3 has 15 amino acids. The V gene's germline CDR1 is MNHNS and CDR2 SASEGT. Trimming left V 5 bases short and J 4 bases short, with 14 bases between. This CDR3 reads CASSPPTGNNEKLFF. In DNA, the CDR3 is TGTGCCAGCAGTCCGCCGACAGGAAATAATGAAAAACTGTTTTTT.

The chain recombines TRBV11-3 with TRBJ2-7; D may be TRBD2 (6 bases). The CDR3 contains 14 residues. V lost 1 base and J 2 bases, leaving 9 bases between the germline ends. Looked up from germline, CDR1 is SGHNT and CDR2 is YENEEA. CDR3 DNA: TGTGCCAGCAGCTTAGGCGGGGCGACCTACGAGCAGTACTTC. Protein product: CASSLGGATYEQYF.

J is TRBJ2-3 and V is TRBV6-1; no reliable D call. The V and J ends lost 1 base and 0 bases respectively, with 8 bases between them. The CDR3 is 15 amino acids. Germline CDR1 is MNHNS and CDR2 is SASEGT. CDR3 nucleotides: TGTGCCAGCAGTGAAGAGCTGGACAGCACAGATACGCAGTATTTT. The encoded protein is CASSEELDSTDTQYF.

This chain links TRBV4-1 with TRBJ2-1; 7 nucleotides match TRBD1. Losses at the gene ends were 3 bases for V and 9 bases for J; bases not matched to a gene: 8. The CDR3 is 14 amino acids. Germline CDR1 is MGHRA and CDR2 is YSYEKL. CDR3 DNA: TGCGCCAGCAGCCATAGCACAGGGGCGGGTGAGCAGTTCTTC. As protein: CASSHSTGAGEQFF.

DNA of the CDR3: TGTGCCACCAAAGCTAGCGGGGGGGAGACCCAGTACTTC. This sequence encodes CATKASGGETQYF. This rearrangement joins TRBV24-1 to TRBJ2-5; TRBD2 matches 11 bases. V was clipped by 8 bases and J by 5 bases; unmatched bases: 3. This CDR3 has 13 amino acids. The germline V gene encodes CDR1 KGHDR and CDR2 SFDVKD.

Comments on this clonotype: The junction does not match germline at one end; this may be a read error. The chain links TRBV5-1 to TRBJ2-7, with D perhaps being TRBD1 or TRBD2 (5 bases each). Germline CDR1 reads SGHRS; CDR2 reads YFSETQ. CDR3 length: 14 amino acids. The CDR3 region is CASSLVEGQYEQCF. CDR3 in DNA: TGCGCCAGCAGCTTGGTCGAGGGGCAGTACGAGCAGTGCTTC. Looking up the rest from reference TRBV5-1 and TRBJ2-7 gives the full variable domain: KAGVTQTPRYLIKTRGQQVTLSCSPISGHRSVSWYQQTPGQGLQFLFEYFSETQRNKGNFPGRFSGRQFSNSRSEMNVSTLELGDSALYLCASSLVEGQYEQCFGPGTRLTVT.

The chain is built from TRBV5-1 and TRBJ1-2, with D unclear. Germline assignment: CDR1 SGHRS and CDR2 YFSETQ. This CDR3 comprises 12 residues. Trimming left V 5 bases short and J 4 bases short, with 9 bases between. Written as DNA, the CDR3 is TGCGCCAGCAGGTCCGGAGGCTATGGCTACACCTTC. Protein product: CASRSGGYGYTF.

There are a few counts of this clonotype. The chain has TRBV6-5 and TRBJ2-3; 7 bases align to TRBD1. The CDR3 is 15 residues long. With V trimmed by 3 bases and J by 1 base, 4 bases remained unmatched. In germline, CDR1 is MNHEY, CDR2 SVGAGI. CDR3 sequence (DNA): TGTGCCAGCAGTTATAGGGACAGACGCACAGATACGCAGTATTTT. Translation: CASSYRDRRTDTQYF.

In DNA, the CDR3 is TGCGCCAGCAAAAGCGGTTGGAACACTGAAGCTTTCTTT. Its protein product is CASKSGWNTEAFF. This rearrangement joins TRBV5-1 to TRBJ1-1; D unclear. Germline V gene lookup returns CDR1 SGHRS and CDR2 YFSETQ. V gave up 6 bases and J gave up 1 base, with 10 bases separating them. The CDR3 consists of 13 residues. Supplemented by reference TRBV5-1 and TRBJ1-1, the full variable domain reads KAGVTQTPRYLIKTRGQQVTLSCSPISGHRSVSWYQQTPGQGLQFLFEYFSETQRNKGNFPGRFSGRQFSNSRSEMNVSTLELGDSALYLCASKSGWNTEAFFGQGTRLTVV.

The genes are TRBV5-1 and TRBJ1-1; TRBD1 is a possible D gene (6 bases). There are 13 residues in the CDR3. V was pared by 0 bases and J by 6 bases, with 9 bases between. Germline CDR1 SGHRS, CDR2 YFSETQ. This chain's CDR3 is CASSLGQGPEAFF. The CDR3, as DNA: TGCGCCAGCAGCTTGGGGCAGGGGCCTGAAGCTTTCTTT.

The CDR3 DNA follows: TGTGCCAGCGGAAGGGACTCTCGGGAAGATACGCAGTATTTT. This codes for CASGRDSREDTQYF. The V call is TRBV2, the J call TRBJ2-3; perhaps TRBD2 as D (6 bases). Between the trimmed V and J ends, which lost 8 bases and 5 bases, there was a span of 17 bases. The germline V gene has CDR1 SNHLY and CDR2 FYNNEI. CDR3 length: 14 residues.

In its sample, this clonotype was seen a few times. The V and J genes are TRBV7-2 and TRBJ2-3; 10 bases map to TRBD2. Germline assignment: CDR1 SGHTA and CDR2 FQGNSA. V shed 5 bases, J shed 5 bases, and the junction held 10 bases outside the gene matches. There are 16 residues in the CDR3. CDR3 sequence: CASSPQQRGGGDTQYF. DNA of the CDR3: TGTGCCAGCAGCCCGCAGCAGCGGGGGGGCGGAGATACGCAGTATTTT.

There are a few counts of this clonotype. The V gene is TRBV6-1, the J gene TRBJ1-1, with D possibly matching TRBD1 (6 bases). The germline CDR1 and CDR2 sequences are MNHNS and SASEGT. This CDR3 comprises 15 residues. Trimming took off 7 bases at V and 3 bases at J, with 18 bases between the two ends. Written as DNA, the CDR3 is TGTGCCAGCACAGAATGGGGGGCGCGGGACACTGAAGCTTTCTTT. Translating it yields CASTEWGARDTEAFF.

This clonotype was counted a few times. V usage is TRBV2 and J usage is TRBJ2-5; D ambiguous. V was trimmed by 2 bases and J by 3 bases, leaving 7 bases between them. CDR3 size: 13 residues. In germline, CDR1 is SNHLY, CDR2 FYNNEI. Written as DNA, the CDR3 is TGTGCCAGCAGTGAATTAAGGGAAGAGACCCAGTACTTC. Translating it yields CASSELREETQYF.